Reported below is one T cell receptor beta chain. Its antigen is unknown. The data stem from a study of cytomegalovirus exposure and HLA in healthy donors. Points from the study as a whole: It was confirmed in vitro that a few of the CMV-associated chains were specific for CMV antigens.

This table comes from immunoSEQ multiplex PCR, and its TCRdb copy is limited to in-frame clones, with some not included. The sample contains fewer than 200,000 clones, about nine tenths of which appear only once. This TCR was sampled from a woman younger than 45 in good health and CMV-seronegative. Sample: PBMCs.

In DNA form, the CDR3 reads TGCGCCAGCAGTCCCCACCGGGTCCAGGGGTACACTGAAGCTTTCTTT. The encoded protein is CASSPHRVQGYTEAFF. The chain has TRBV23-1 and TRBJ1-1; possible D gene TRBD1, 6 bases. TRBV23-1 is recorded as an ORF, its role being uncertain. Deletions cut 4 bases from V and 3 bases from J, with 18 bases between. This CDR3 has 16 residues.